The 29 T cell receptor beta chains below were found in one sample sequenced in a study of shared clonotypes between healthy human individuals. Profiled with immunoSEQ multiplex PCR; TCRdb holds only in-frame clones, not every one. The sample has roughly 1,500,000 clones; 95% to 99% are singletons. Sequencing used naive CD4+ T cells sorted from blood. Subset described: CD45RA+ positively selected. The receptors come from a man aged 25 to 40 in good health.

The V and J genes are TRBV4-3 and TRBJ1-2, with D possibly matching TRBD1 (5 bases). The CDR3 sequence is 15 residues long. Germline-derived CDR1 and CDR2 are LGHNA and YSLEER. V was pared by 5 bases and J by 3 bases, with 16 bases between. DNA for the CDR3: TGCGCCAGCAGCACCGCTGGGGGGGGAGACTATGGCTACACCTTC. This gives the protein CASSTAGGGDYGYTF.

The chain couples TRBV18 to TRBJ1-5; D not resolved. The V gene lost 4 bases and the J gene lost 3 bases, with 16 bases spanning the gap. The germline V gene has CDR1 KGHSH and CDR2 LQKENI. This CDR3 is 16 amino acids long. The CDR3, as DNA: TGTGCCAGCTCACTAACGTCCGACGGGTACAATCAGCCCCAGCATTTT. Protein sequence: CASSLTSDGYNQPQHF.

The rearrangement joins TRBV7-2 to TRBJ1-1, with D maybe TRBD1 (5 bases). Per the germline V gene, CDR1 is SGHTA and CDR2 is FQGNSA. This CDR3 is built from 16 residues. The V end lost 5 bases, the J end lost 0 bases, and 16 bases lay between the germline ends. The chain's CDR3 is CASSRNAGTVNTEAFF. In nucleotides, the CDR3 is TGTGCCAGCAGCCGGAACGCCGGGACGGTGAACACTGAAGCTTTCTTT. Filled out from reference TRBV7-2 and TRBJ1-1, the complete variable domain reads GAGVSQSPSNKVTEKGKDVELRCDPISGHTALYWYRQSLGQGLEFLIYFQGNSAPDKSGLPSDRFSAERTGGSVSTLTIQRTQQEDSAVYLCASSRNAGTVNTEAFFGQGTRLTVV.

The gene calls are TRBV7-9 and TRBJ2-7; D is ambiguous. V lost 4 bases and J lost 5, with 15 bases in between. Germline CDR1 and CDR2: SEHNR and FQNEAQ (reference sequence). The CDR3 has 14 residues. CDR3 coding DNA: TGTGCCAGCAGCTCTCGACAAACAAACCACGAGCAGTACTTC. It translates to CASSSRQTNHEQYF.

The genes are TRBV21-1 and TRBJ2-7; TRBD2 is the table's D call and was not checked against the DNA. TRBV21-1 is termed a pseudogene. This CDR3 has 15 amino acids. This CDR3 reads CASSKGDLKTYEQYF. The CDR3 DNA reads as TGTGCCAGCAGCAAAGGCGATTTGAAGACCTACGAGCAGTACTTC.

Worth noting for this clone: In the same sample, other DNA sequences code for this CDR3. This rearrangement joins TRBV7-2 to TRBJ2-3; 12 nucleotides line up with TRBD2. The trim removed 1 base at V and 3 bases at J, leaving 2 bases unmatched. CDR1 and CDR2 from the germline V gene are SGHTA and FQGNSA. CDR3 length equals 16 residues. The CDR3 nucleotides read TGTGCCAGCAGCTTAGGTCTAGCGGGAGGGACAGATACGCAGTATTTT. Protein: CASSLGLAGGTDTQYF. Using reference TRBV7-2 and TRBJ2-3 for the parts outside the CDR3, the full variable domain is GAGVSQSPSNKVTEKGKDVELRCDPISGHTALYWYRQSLGQGLEFLIYFQGNSAPDKSGLPSDRFSAERTGGSVSTLTIQRTQQEDSAVYLCASSLGLAGGTDTQYFGPGTRLTVL.

This sequence joins TRBV7-2 and TRBJ1-1, with D possibly TRBD1 on 6 matching bases. The CDR3 has 14 residues. V lost 4 bases and J lost 2, with 11 bases in between. Germline V gene data show CDR1 as SGHTA and CDR2 as FQGNSA. The CDR3: CASSSEGGNTEAFF. The CDR3 bases are TGTGCCAGCAGCTCCGAAGGGGGAAACACTGAAGCTTTCTTT.

The gene calls are TRBV11-3 and TRBJ2-3; 12 nucleotides align to TRBD2. The CDR3 contains 16 residues. The junction had 4 bases not matched to a gene; V was cut back by 5 bases and J by 1 base. Looked up from germline, CDR1 is SGHNT and CDR2 is YENEEA. The CDR3 sequence: CASSPRLAGGTDTQYF. The CDR3 nucleotides read TGTGCCAGCAGCCCAAGACTAGCGGGAGGCACAGATACGCAGTATTTT.

The chain has TRBV7-2 and TRBJ1-5; no definite D call. Germline V CDR1 and CDR2: SGHTA, FQGNSA. CDR3 length: 14 amino acids. V was clipped by 1 base and J by 3 bases, with 7 bases between them. The chain's CDR3 is CASSLVGNNQPQHF. As DNA, the CDR3 is TGTGCCAGCAGCTTAGTAGGAAACAATCAGCCCCAGCATTTT.

The CDR3 coding sequence is TGTGCCAGCTCACCAGAGCCTCCGGGCCTCATCAATGGCTACACCTTC. Its translation: CASSPEPPGLINGYTF. The chain has TRBV18 and TRBJ1-2; D remains ambiguous. Trimming took 2 bases from V and 6 from J, leaving 19 bases between them. Germline assignment: CDR1 KGHSH and CDR2 LQKENI. The CDR3 is 16 residues long.

The rearrangement joins TRBV10-2 to TRBJ1-5, with D hard to call. CDR1 and CDR2 from the germline V gene are WSHSY and SAAADI. Trimming removed 3 bases from V and 3 bases from J, with 9 bases in between. The CDR3 loop spans 14 amino acids. CDR3 DNA sequence: TGCGCCAGCAGTGACTCGATAAACAATCAGCCCCAGCATTTT. Translated, it gives CASSDSINNQPQHF.

V usage is TRBV29-1 and J usage is TRBJ2-1; 11 bases line up with TRBD2. The ends lost 5 bases at V and 4 bases at J; junction bases unmatched: 13. The germline V gene encodes CDR1 SQVTM and CDR2 ANQGSEA. The CDR3 totals 17 residues. CDR3 in amino acids: CSVTWGLAGGKYNEQFF. The DNA for the CDR3 is TGCAGCGTTACCTGGGGTTTAGCGGGAGGGAAGTACAATGAGCAGTTCTTC.

The genes are TRBV4-1 and TRBJ1-2; the D is unclear. Trimming removed 1 base from V and 6 bases from J, with 9 bases in between. There are 13 residues in the CDR3. Germline V gene sequence: CDR1 MGHRA, CDR2 YSYEKL. The CDR3 coding sequence is TGCGCCAGCAGCCAAGTGGGGTCTGATGGCTACACCTTC. Residues: CASSQVGSDGYTF.

In the case of this clone: The same CDR3 arises from other DNA sequences in this sample as well. The CDR3: CSVETGTDTQYF. In DNA, the CDR3 is TGCAGCGTTGAAACAGGTACAGATACGCAGTATTTT. The chain combines TRBV29-1 with TRBJ2-3; TRBD1 is a possible D gene (5 bases). V was trimmed by 2 bases and J by 3 bases, leaving 6 bases between them. Germline CDR1 reads SQVTM; CDR2 reads ANQGSEA. The CDR3 is made up of 12 amino acids.

This chain connects TRBV9 to TRBJ2-6, with 9 bases fitting TRBD1. V lost 4 bases to trimming and J lost 3 bases; unmatched junction nucleotides: 14. The CDR3 totals 19 residues. Looked up from germline, CDR1 is SGDLS and CDR2 is YYNGEE. This CDR3 is CASSYGISGQGFGANVLTF. In DNA, the CDR3 is TGTGCCAGCAGCTATGGTATTTCGGGACAGGGATTTGGGGCCAACGTCCTGACTTTC.

This chain uses TRBV7-2 with TRBJ2-3; 8 bases are shared with TRBD2. Trimming at V came to 5 bases and at J to 4 bases, leaving 8 bases not matched to a gene. CDR1 and CDR2 (germline): SGHTA, FQGNSA. CDR3 length: 15 amino acids. CDR3 bases: TGTGCCAGCAGCAGGTCGGGGGGGTTCCCAGATACGCAGTATTTT. Amino acid sequence: CASSRSGGFPDTQYF.

The chain links TRBV7-9 to TRBJ1-2, with unresolved D. CDR1 and CDR2 (germline): SEHNR, FQNEAQ (reference sequence). V lost 1 base to trimming and J lost 8 bases, with 14 bases between them. This CDR3 is built from 14 residues. The CDR3 region has the DNA TGTGCCAGCAGCTTAGGTGAACCTATGAGAGGCTACACCTTC. Translation: CASSLGEPMRGYTF. Combining the CDR3 with reference TRBV7-9 and TRBJ1-2 gives the whole variable domain DTGVSQNPRHKITKRGQNVTFRCDPISEHNRLYWYRQTLGQGPEFLTYFQNEAQLEKSRLLSDRFSAERPKGSFSTLEIQRTEQGDSAMYLCASSLGEPMRGYTFGSGTRLTVV.

The chain combines TRBV2 with TRBJ2-7, with 7 nucleotides matching TRBD1. The CDR3 loop spans 14 amino acids. Germline V gene lookup returns CDR1 SNHLY and CDR2 FYNNEI. The junction had 4 bases not matched to a gene; V was cut back by 4 bases and J by 1 base. CDR3 sequence reads: CASSVGTASYEQYF. CDR3 in DNA: TGTGCCAGCAGTGTAGGGACAGCGTCCTACGAGCAGTACTTC.

This sequence joins TRBV7-8 and TRBJ1-1; D is unclear. CDR1 and CDR2 (germline): SGHVS, FQNEAQ. CDR3 size: 15 residues. V was clipped by 1 base and J by 7 bases, with 16 bases between them. The CDR3, as DNA: TGTGCCAGCAGCTTAGTGAGTCGGAGGGCGAATGAAGCTTTCTTT. Translating it yields CASSLVSRRANEAFF.

This rearrangement joins TRBV2 to TRBJ2-1, with 12 nucleotides matching TRBD2. Germline V lookup: CDR1 SNHLY, CDR2 FYNNEI. The V and J ends lost 6 bases and 4 bases, in that order; junction bases with no gene match: 7. This CDR3 region has 16 residues. The CDR3, as DNA: TGTGCCAGCAGGCTACGGACTAGCGGGACTTACAATGAGCAGTTCTTC. It specifies CASRLRTSGTYNEQFF.

The chain employs TRBV10-3 and TRBJ2-2; 9 bases are a match to TRBD2. Germline CDR1 reads ENHRY; CDR2 reads SYGVKD. V shed 2 bases, J shed 4 bases, and the junction held 5 bases outside the gene matches. The CDR3 is made up of 16 amino acids. CDR3 coding DNA: TGTGCCATCAGTGAGAGGGCGGGAGGGCCCACCGGGGAGCTGTTTTTT. Its protein is CAISERAGGPTGELFF.

DNA of the CDR3: TGCGCCAGCAGCGTAGGGGGACAGGGGAGTGGCTACACCTTC. It specifies CASSVGGQGSGYTF. The gene calls are TRBV5-1 and TRBJ1-2, with 10 bases fitting TRBD1. The J segment lost 7 bases and the V segment lost 4 bases, leaving 7 bases of the junction unmatched. The CDR3 consists of 14 residues. Germline CDR1 is SGHRS and CDR2 is YFSETQ.

The chain joins TRBV15 to TRBJ2-3; a weak D match, TRBD2 (6 bases). CDR1 LNHNV and CDR2 YYDKDF come from the germline V gene (reference sequence). Trimming took off 5 bases at V and 7 bases at J, with 16 bases between the two ends. There are 14 residues in the CDR3. The chain's CDR3 is CATSLRDSRNTQYF. The CDR3 region has the DNA TGTGCCACCAGCTTACGGGACTCAAGAAATACGCAGTATTTT.

This chain uses TRBV2 with TRBJ1-5; 8 positions match TRBD1. The CDR3 has 12 amino acids. The V and J ends lost 8 bases and 4 bases, in that order; junction bases with no gene match: 1. Germline values: CDR1 SNHLY, CDR2 FYNNEI. As DNA, the CDR3 is TGTGCCAGCGGGACAGGTAATCAGCCCCAGCATTTT. Protein product: CASGTGNQPQHF.

The chain carries TRBV18 and TRBJ2-3; 8 nucleotides match TRBD2. The CDR3 covers 16 residues. Germline V gene sequence: CDR1 KGHSH, CDR2 LQKENI. V lost 0 bases to trimming and J lost 2 bases; unmatched junction nucleotides: 4. CDR3 protein: CASSPPGLGHTDTQYF. CDR3 coding DNA: TGTGCCAGCTCACCACCGGGACTAGGACACACAGATACGCAGTATTTT.

V is TRBV5-6 and J is TRBJ2-1, with D maybe TRBD2 (6 bases). Trimming removed 5 bases at V and 3 bases at J, with 15 bases between. There are 15 residues in the CDR3. Germline V gene data show CDR1 as SGHDT and CDR2 as YYEEEE. In nucleotides, the CDR3 is TGTGCCAGCAGAAGTCGGGACTCACTCTACAATGAGCAGTTCTTC. This codes for CASRSRDSLYNEQFF.

The J gene is TRBJ2-7, the V gene TRBV27, with D perhaps TRBD2 (5 bases). Germline V gives CDR1 MNHEY, CDR2 SMNVEV (reference sequence). The V gene lost 8 bases and the J gene lost 5 bases, with 13 bases spanning the gap. This CDR3 has 12 residues. The CDR3: CASLIRRDEQYF. DNA of the CDR3: TGTGCCAGCCTAATTAGGCGGGACGAGCAGTACTTC.

DNA for the CDR3: TGCGCCAGCAGCTTGGTTTTCGCAGACTACGAGCAGTACTTC. This codes for CASSLVFADYEQYF. The J gene is TRBJ2-7, the V gene TRBV5-1; D unclear. With 0 bases removed from V and 3 bases from J, the gap between germline ends came to 10 bases. The CDR3 is 14 amino acids. Germline V gene sequence: CDR1 SGHRS, CDR2 YFSETQ.

The chain recombines TRBV4-3 with TRBJ2-3; 15 positions match TRBD2. This CDR3 has 21 residues. The germline V gene encodes CDR1 LGHNA and CDR2 YSLEER. The J segment lost 4 bases and the V segment lost 4 bases, leaving 18 bases of the junction unmatched. CDR3 protein: CASSRRKGLAGGVRFSDTQYF. In DNA, the CDR3 is TGCGCCAGCAGCCGACGAAAAGGACTAGCGGGAGGGGTGAGGTTTTCAGATACGCAGTATTTT.